This T cell receptor beta chain was obtained from a study of lymphopenia after photon versus proton radiotherapy. Study-level results: Post-nadir TCR diversity decline inversely tracked overall survival among those who died.

Sequencing was performed with immunoSEQ multiplex PCR; in TCRdb, only in-frame clones are kept and a portion is missing. The repertoire holds more than 70,000 clones, more than 70% seen once, with more than 1.2% in the top ten. A word on this clone: The antigen is unknown.

J lost 5 bases, V lost 6 bases, and 14 bases had no gene match. The CDR3 is 18 residues long. Germline CDR1 is MDHEN and CDR2 is SYDVKM. The specimen was peripheral blood, collected from a patient treated with proton-based radiotherapy. This TCR derives from a man aged 60 to 69 with pancreatic cancer. The J gene is TRBJ2-3, the V gene TRBV28, with TRBD2 matching 13 bases. The CDR3, as DNA: TGTGCCAGCAGAAGATCCGGGACTAGCGGGGTGGGGAGAGATACGCAGTATTTT. This codes for CASRRSGTSGVGRDTQYF.